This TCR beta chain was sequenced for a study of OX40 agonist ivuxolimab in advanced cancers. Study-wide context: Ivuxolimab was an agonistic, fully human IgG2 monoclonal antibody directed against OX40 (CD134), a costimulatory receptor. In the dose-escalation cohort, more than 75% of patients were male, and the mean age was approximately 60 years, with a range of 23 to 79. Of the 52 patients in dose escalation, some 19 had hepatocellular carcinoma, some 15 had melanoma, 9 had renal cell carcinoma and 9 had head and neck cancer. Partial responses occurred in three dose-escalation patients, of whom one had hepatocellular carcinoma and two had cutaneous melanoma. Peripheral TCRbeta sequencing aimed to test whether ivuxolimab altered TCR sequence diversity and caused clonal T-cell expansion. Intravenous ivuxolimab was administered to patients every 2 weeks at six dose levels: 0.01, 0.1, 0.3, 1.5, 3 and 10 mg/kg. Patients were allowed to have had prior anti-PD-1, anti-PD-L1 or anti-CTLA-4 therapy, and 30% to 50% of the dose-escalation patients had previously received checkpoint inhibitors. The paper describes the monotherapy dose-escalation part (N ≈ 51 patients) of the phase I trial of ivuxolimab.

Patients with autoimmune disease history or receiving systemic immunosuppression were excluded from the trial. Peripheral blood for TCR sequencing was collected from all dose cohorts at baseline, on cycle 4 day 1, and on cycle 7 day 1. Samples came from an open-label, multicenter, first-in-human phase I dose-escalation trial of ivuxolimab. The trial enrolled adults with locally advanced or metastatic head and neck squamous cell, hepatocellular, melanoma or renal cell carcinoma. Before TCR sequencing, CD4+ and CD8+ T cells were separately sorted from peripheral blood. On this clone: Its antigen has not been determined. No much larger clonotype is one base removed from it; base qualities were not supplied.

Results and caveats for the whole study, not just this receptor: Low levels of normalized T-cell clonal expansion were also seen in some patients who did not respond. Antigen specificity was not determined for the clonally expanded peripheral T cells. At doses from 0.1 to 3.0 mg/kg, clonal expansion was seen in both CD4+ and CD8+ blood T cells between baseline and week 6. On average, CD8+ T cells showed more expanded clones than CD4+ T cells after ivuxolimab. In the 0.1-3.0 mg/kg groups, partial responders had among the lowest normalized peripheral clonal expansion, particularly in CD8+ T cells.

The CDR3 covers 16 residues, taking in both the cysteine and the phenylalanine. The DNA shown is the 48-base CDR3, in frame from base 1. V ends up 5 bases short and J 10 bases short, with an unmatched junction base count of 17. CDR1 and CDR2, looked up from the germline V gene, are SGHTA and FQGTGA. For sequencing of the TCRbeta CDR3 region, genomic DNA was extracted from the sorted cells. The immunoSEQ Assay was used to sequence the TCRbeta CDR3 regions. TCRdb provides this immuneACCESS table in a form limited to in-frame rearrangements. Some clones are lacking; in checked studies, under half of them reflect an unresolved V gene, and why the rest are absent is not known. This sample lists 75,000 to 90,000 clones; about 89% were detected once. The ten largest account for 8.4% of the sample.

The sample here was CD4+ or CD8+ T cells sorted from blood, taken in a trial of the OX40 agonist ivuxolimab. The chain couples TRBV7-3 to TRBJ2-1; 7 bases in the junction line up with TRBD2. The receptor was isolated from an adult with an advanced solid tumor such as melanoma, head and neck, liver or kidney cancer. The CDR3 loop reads CASSPRGAGAGWEQFF. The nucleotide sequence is TGTGCCAGCAGCCCCCGTGGGGCGGGAGCGGGCTGGGAGCAGTTCTTC.